Shown below are 25 T cell receptor beta chains from a single sample sequenced in a study of neurological immune-mediated disorders. TCRdb re-called the 5' RACE reads through MiXCR, storing one row per CDR3 protein. The sample includes roughly 74,000 distinct CDR3 sequences, roughly 5.6% of them seen just once. The sample taken for sequencing was PBMCs. The receptors come from a man between 18 and 29 years old with multiple sclerosis.

This clonotype was picked up many times. The rearrangement joins TRBV4-3 to TRBJ2-1; 8 nucleotides line up with TRBD2. The CDR3 spans 17 residues. In germline, CDR1 is LGHNA, CDR2 YSLEER. The V segment lost 2 bases and the J segment 5 bases; nucleotides outside the gene matches: 11. CDR3 DNA: TGCGCCAGCAGCCAATATGGGTCGGGGGGGCCCGACAATGAGCAGTTCTTC. Encoded protein: CASSQYGSGGPDNEQFF.

This chain links TRBV29-1 with TRBJ1-2; D remains ambiguous. The CDR3 loop spans 12 amino acids. CDR1 SQVTM and CDR2 ANQGSEA come from the germline V gene. Trimming removed 1 base at V and 4 bases at J, with 7 bases between. The CDR3 DNA sequence: TGCAGCGTTGAAGGAGGTGGCTATGGCTACACCTTC. Translating it yields CSVEGGGYGYTF.

There are many counts of this clonotype. The CDR3 loop is CASSPSGGRIEAFF. The CDR3 DNA is TGTGCCAGCAGCCCCTCCGGGGGGCGGATTGAAGCTTTCTTT. The chain recombines TRBV9 with TRBJ1-1; tentative D call: TRBD1 (6 bases). CDR3 length: 14 residues. Looked up from germline, CDR1 is SGDLS and CDR2 is YYNGEE. Trimming cost V 4 bases and J 7 bases, with 17 bases left between them.

This clonotype turned up a few times. The chain couples TRBV7-2 to TRBJ2-1; 13 bases match TRBD2. The CDR3 has 16 amino acids. Germline lookup yields CDR1 SGHTA and CDR2 FQGNSA. Unmatched junction bases numbered 5, after V lost 1 base and J lost 8 bases. For the CDR3, the DNA is TGTGCCAGCAGCTTAGGAGGACTAGCGGGAGTGGATGAGCAGTTCTTC. Protein product: CASSLGGLAGVDEQFF.

This clonotype was counted ten times or more. For the CDR3, the DNA is TGTGCCAGCAGTCCACGACAGGGACTCCCGAACACTGAAGCTTTCTTT. Protein sequence: CASSPRQGLPNTEAFF. V gene TRBV27 combines with J gene TRBJ1-1, with 7 bases lining up with TRBD1. The CDR3 is made up of 16 amino acids. The germline V gene encodes CDR1 MNHEY and CDR2 SMNVEV (reference sequence). Trimming cost V 5 bases and J 1 base; bases outside gene matches: 10.

This clonotype was detected ten times or more. The chain joins TRBV12-3 or TRBV12-4 to TRBJ1-1, with 7 nucleotides matching TRBD1. Trimming removed 5 bases from V and 10 bases from J; junction bases left unmatched: 16. CDR3 size: 15 residues. The chain's CDR3 is CASSPHRGSLSGAFF. CDR3 sequence (DNA): TGTGCCAGCAGTCCCCACAGGGGTTCTTTGAGTGGAGCTTTCTTT.

This clonotype was observed at least ten times. CDR3 loop: CASTPGANEQYF. The CDR3 DNA sequence: TGTGCCAGCACCCCCGGGGCCAACGAGCAGTACTTC. V gene TRBV12-3 or TRBV12-4 combines with J gene TRBJ2-7, with D tentatively TRBD1 or TRBD2 (5 bases each). The germline V and J ends were trimmed by 7 bases and 5 bases, with 12 bases remaining between them. This CDR3 region has 12 residues.

This clonotype was detected many times. This rearrangement joins TRBV9 to TRBJ1-2; 9 positions agree with TRBD1. Germline trimming cut 4 bases from V and 6 bases from J; bases unmatched to any gene: 10. The length of the CDR3 is 15 residues. Looked up from germline, CDR1 is SGDLS and CDR2 is YYNGEE. In nucleotides, the CDR3 is TGTGCCAGCAGCACCCGGACAGGGGACCCGCATGGCTACACCTTC. As protein: CASSTRTGDPHGYTF.

The sample holds many counts of this clonotype. CDR3 residues: CASSSPDRGLYEQYF. CDR3 DNA: TGTGCCAGCAGCTCGCCGGACAGGGGGCTCTACGAGCAGTACTTC. The chain has TRBV7-8 and TRBJ2-7; 11 positions agree with TRBD1. This CDR3 contains 15 residues. V dropped 4 bases and J dropped 3; count of bases not matched to a gene: 5. Germline CDR1 and CDR2: SGHVS and FQNEAQ.

This clonotype appeared many times. The chain has TRBV15 and TRBJ1-4; D unresolved. V was trimmed by 0 bases and J by 0 bases, leaving 8 bases between them. This CDR3 region has 16 residues. Germline assignment: CDR1 LNHNV and CDR2 YYDKDF (reference sequence). In DNA form, the CDR3 reads TGTGCCACCAGCAGAGATATGGGTGCAACTAATGAAAAACTGTTTTTT. It specifies CATSRDMGATNEKLFF.

This clonotype was picked up many times. The chain recombines TRBV20-1 with TRBJ2-7; the match to TRBD2 covers 7 bases. CDR1 is DFQATT and CDR2 is SNEGSKA in the germline V gene (reference sequence). With 3 bases clipped from V and 2 bases from J, the junction kept 10 bases outside the gene matches. The CDR3 is 15 amino acids. The chain's CDR3 is CSARGGTLKPYEQYF. The DNA of the CDR3 is TGCAGTGCTAGGGGAGGGACGTTAAAACCCTACGAGCAGTACTTC.

This clonotype has at least ten counts. The chain links TRBV24-1 to TRBJ2-3, with 7 bases matching TRBD1. Germline CDR1 and CDR2: KGHDR and SFDVKD. V was clipped by 4 bases and J by 2 bases; unmatched bases: 5. This CDR3 comprises 15 residues. The CDR3 nucleotides read TGTGCCACCAGTGACCAACAGGGGTTCACAGATACGCAGTATTTT. It translates to CATSDQQGFTDTQYF.

This clonotype was detected ten times or more. One junction end does not reproduce the germline sequence, and a read error may be involved. This chain uses TRBV12-3 or TRBV12-4 with TRBJ1-5, with a tentative D call TRBD1 (6 bases). This CDR3 is 15 amino acids long. In DNA form, the CDR3 reads TGTGCCAGCAGTTTATGGGGGGCGAGCAATCAGCCCCAGAATTTT. Its translation is CASSLWGASNQPQNF.

With respect to this clonotype: One end of the junction fails to match germline, which may point to a read error. The rearrangement joins TRBV7-2 to TRBJ1-2; D gene uncertain. CDR3 length: 16 residues. Germline CDR1 and CDR2: SGHTA and FQGNSA. The DNA of the CDR3 is TGTGCCAGCACCTTAGGCCCTAGGAGGATAGAGAATGGCTACACCTTC. Its protein is CASTLGPRRIENGYTF.

This clonotype was detected ten times or more. The chain carries TRBV7-3 and TRBJ2-2; D remains unclear. The CDR3 covers 16 residues. V lost 5 bases to trimming and J lost 2 bases, with 15 bases between them. The germline CDR1 and CDR2 sequences are SGHTA and FQGTGA. The CDR3 here is CASSELVRINTGELFF. CDR3 coding DNA: TGTGCCAGCAGCGAGCTGGTTAGAATCAACACCGGGGAGCTGTTTTTT.

This clonotype was picked up many times. The V and J genes are TRBV12-3 or TRBV12-4 and TRBJ2-4, with D perhaps TRBD2 (5 bases). The CDR3 extends over 15 amino acids. The V end was cut by 3 bases, the J end by 0 bases, with 9 bases between. CDR3 DNA sequence: TGTGCCAGCAGTTTGTCCGGGGTAGCCAAAAACATTCAGTACTTC. It yields the protein CASSLSGVAKNIQYF.

This clonotype came up many times. V gene TRBV7-9 combines with J gene TRBJ1-2; TRBD1 matches at 7 bases. The germline CDR1 and CDR2 sequences are SEHNR and FQNEAQ (reference sequence). V dropped 5 bases and J dropped 4; count of bases not matched to a gene: 10. There are 15 residues in the CDR3. The CDR3 nucleotides are TGTGCCAGCAGCGCACAGGGGATAGGCGGCTATGGCTACACCTTC. Amino acid sequence: CASSAQGIGGYGYTF. The whole variable domain, filled in from reference TRBV7-9 and TRBJ1-2, reads DTGVSQNPRHKITKRGQNVTFRCDPISEHNRLYWYRQTLGQGPEFLTYFQNEAQLEKSRLLSDRFSAERPKGSFSTLEIQRTEQGDSAMYLCASSAQGIGGYGYTFGSGTRLTVV.

This clonotype was found many times. Written as DNA, the CDR3 is TGTGCCAGCAGCGTAGCTCTAGCGGGTATCTACGAGCAGTACTTC. Translated, it gives CASSVALAGIYEQYF. This chain connects TRBV9 to TRBJ2-7; 8 nucleotides match TRBD2. The V gene end was trimmed by 0 bases and the J gene end by 3 bases; junction bases not matched to a gene: 5. CDR3 length: 15 residues. Germline V lookup: CDR1 SGDLS, CDR2 YYNGEE.

This clonotype was seen only a few times. The rearrangement joins TRBV27 to TRBJ1-2; 8 bases are shared with TRBD1. This CDR3 is 14 amino acids long. Germline V CDR1 and CDR2: MNHEY, SMNVEV (reference sequence). V dropped 3 bases and J dropped 4; count of bases not matched to a gene: 4. As DNA, the CDR3 is TGTGCCAGCAGTTTGGCAGGGGGCGGCTATGGCTACACCTTC. This encodes CASSLAGGGYGYTF.

This clonotype occurred many times. The chain employs TRBV7-3 and TRBJ2-5, with a tentative D call TRBD2 (7 bases). Looked up from germline, CDR1 is SGHTA and CDR2 is FQGTGA. V dropped 5 bases and J dropped 1 base, with 8 bases sitting between them. The CDR3 contains 13 residues. Here the CDR3 reads CASSRGAQETQYF. The DNA for the CDR3 is TGTGCCAGCAGCCGGGGGGCCCAAGAGACCCAGTACTTC. The full variable domain, its missing parts supplied by reference TRBV7-3 and TRBJ2-5, is GAGVSQTPSNKVTEKGKYVELRCDPISGHTALYWYRQSLGQGPEFLIYFQGTGAADDSGLPNDRFFAVRPEGSVSTLKIQRTERGDSAVYLCASSRGAQETQYFGPGTRLLVL.

The table lists this clonotype with many counts. The V gene is TRBV5-1, the J gene TRBJ2-2; 9 bases match TRBD2. CDR3 length: 15 amino acids. J gave up 4 bases and V 7 bases, and 8 bases lay outside the gene matches. Germline V gives CDR1 SGHRS, CDR2 YFSETQ. The CDR3 sequence: CASGTAGGPTGELFF. CDR3 bases: TGCGCCAGCGGGACAGCGGGGGGACCCACCGGGGAGCTGTTTTTT.

In its sample, this clonotype was seen many times. The chain couples TRBV5-6 to TRBJ1-6; no firm D call. The CDR3 runs to 14 residues. V was trimmed by 1 base and J by 9 bases, leaving 11 bases between them. Germline V CDR1 and CDR2: SGHDT, YYEEEE. In DNA form, the CDR3 reads TGTGCCAGCAGCTTGTACCGGGATGGTTCACCCCTCCACTTT. Its protein product is CASSLYRDGSPLHF.

In this sample, this clonotype turned up many times. V gene TRBV5-1 combines with J gene TRBJ2-7; D ambiguous. The CDR3 extends over 16 amino acids. Germline V gene lookup returns CDR1 SGHRS and CDR2 YFSETQ. V shed 0 bases and J shed 0 bases, with 13 bases lying between them. CDR3 sequence (DNA): TGCGCCAGCAGCTTGGCCCTTGTTGGGCCCTCCTACGAGCAGTACTTC. This encodes CASSLALVGPSYEQYF.

This clonotype was counted at least ten times. The CDR3 DNA sequence: TGTGCCAGCAGTCCGACAGGGGCTGTTGGCTACACCTTC. It translates to CASSPTGAVGYTF. The gene calls are TRBV7-9 and TRBJ1-2; 8 nucleotides agree with TRBD1. J was trimmed by 7 bases and V by 6 bases; bases with no gene match: 7. The CDR3 totals 13 residues. CDR1 and CDR2 (germline): SEHNR, FQNEAQ (reference sequence).

Ten or more counts support this clonotype. The chain links TRBV20-1 to TRBJ2-1; 8 positions match TRBD2. V was clipped by 5 bases and J by 0 bases; unmatched bases: 12. Germline CDR1 reads DFQATT; CDR2 reads SNEGSKA (reference sequence). CDR3 length: 17 amino acids. The CDR3 spells CSAAPHLAGSSYNEQFF. The DNA of the CDR3 is TGCAGTGCTGCCCCTCATTTAGCGGGGAGCTCCTACAATGAGCAGTTCTTC.